This entry lists 9 T cell receptor beta chains sequenced from one sample in a study of regulatory T cells in long-lasting Graves disease. Building of the TCR beta libraries involved iRepertoire HTBI primers and Arm-PCR of CDR3 regions. Each CDR3 protein gets one entry after TCRdb re-called the multiplex PCR reads with MiXCR. There are around 360,000 distinct CDR3 sequences in the sample; 15% to 20% occur only once, and 20% to 25% lies in the top ten. Time point defined: newly diagnosed GD, antithyroid drugs for less than 3 months. The TCR library used RNA extracted from PBMCs. The same data also went into a second study, on T cells in Graves' hyperthyroidism and ophthalmopathy.

The sample was peripheral blood mononuclear cells (PBMCs), taken at new diagnosis, from a patient treated with antithyroid drugs. These receptors all stem from a woman younger than 35 with Graves disease.

This clonotype has ten or more counts. The CDR3 loop reads CASSWYSGANVLTF. DNA of the CDR3: TGTGCCAGCAGTTGGTACTCTGGGGCCAACGTCCTGACTTTC. The rearrangement joins TRBV12-3 or TRBV12-4 to TRBJ2-6; D call uncertain. CDR3 length equals 14 residues. V was shortened by 4 bases and J by 0 bases, with 4 bases between the two germline ends.

This clonotype was seen at least ten times. The J gene is TRBJ1-1, the V gene TRBV5-1; 7 nucleotides match TRBD1. Germline assignment: CDR1 SGHRS and CDR2 YFSETQ. The V gene end was trimmed by 1 base and the J gene end by 1 base; junction bases not matched to a gene: 7. The CDR3 length is 16 residues. As DNA, the CDR3 is TGCGCCAGCAGCTTGTTAACAGGGGTCGAGAACACTGAAGCTTTCTTT. This gives the protein CASSLLTGVENTEAFF. The full variable domain, with the rest looked up from reference TRBV5-1 and TRBJ1-1, is KAGVTQTPRYLIKTRGQQVTLSCSPISGHRSVSWYQQTPGQGLQFLFEYFSETQRNKGNFPGRFSGRQFSNSRSEMNVSTLELGDSALYLCASSLLTGVENTEAFFGQGTRLTVV.

This clonotype turned up a few times. Here the CDR3 DNA reads TGCAGTGCTGGGGCCTCTTGGACAGGCCGCTACACCTTC. As protein: CSAGASWTGRYTF. The chain joins TRBV20-1 to TRBJ1-2; 7 bases align to TRBD1. After removal of 5 bases from V and 9 bases from J, the junction contained 12 bases not matched to a gene. The germline V gene encodes CDR1 DFQATT and CDR2 SNEGSKA (reference sequence). CDR3 size: 13 residues.

This chain links TRBV7-2 with TRBJ2-7; 7 positions agree with TRBD2. The CDR3 covers 14 residues. Germline V gene lookup returns CDR1 SGHTA and CDR2 FQGNSA. Trimming cost V 5 bases and J 6 bases; bases outside gene matches: 10. The CDR3 DNA reads as TGTGCCAGCAGCCCTTCAGCGGGGCTGCTCGAGCAGTACTTC. It specifies CASSPSAGLLEQYF.

This clonotype came up many times. The chain uses TRBV5-1 and TRBJ2-7, with D maybe TRBD1 (5 bases). CDR3 length: 16 residues. Trimming shortened V by 3 bases and J by 1 base, and 17 bases separated the two germline ends. Germline CDR1 SGHRS, CDR2 YFSETQ. The CDR3 DNA follows: TGCGCCAGCAGCTCCAATGGTCCGCCAGGGTCCTACGAGCAGTACTTC. Protein: CASSSNGPPGSYEQYF.

This clonotype was picked up a small number of times. The rearrangement joins TRBV19 to TRBJ1-1; D may be TRBD1 (5 bases). Looked up from germline, CDR1 is LNHDA and CDR2 is SQIVND (reference sequence). V gave up 8 bases and J gave up 8 bases, with 21 bases separating them. The CDR3 runs to 14 residues. The CDR3 spells CASGRDAEWGEAFF. The CDR3 bases are TGTGCCAGTGGCCGGGACGCCGAATGGGGGGAAGCTTTCTTT.

This clonotype was counted ten times or more. The rearrangement links TRBV29-1 to TRBJ1-5; no definite D call. The germline V gene encodes CDR1 SQVTM and CDR2 ANQGSEA. The CDR3 runs 14 residues. Trimming left V 5 bases short and J 5 bases short, with 16 bases between. The CDR3 region is CSVLFANGDQPQHF. In nucleotides, the CDR3 is TGCAGCGTTCTTTTCGCAAACGGGGATCAGCCCCAGCATTTT.

This clonotype was found a few times. The V gene is TRBV4-1, the J gene TRBJ2-2, with D possibly called TRBD1 or TRBD2 (6 bases each). Between the trimmed V and J ends, which lost 7 bases and 7 bases, there was a span of 13 bases. The length of the CDR3 is 13 residues. CDR1 and CDR2 (germline): MGHRA, YSYEKL. DNA for the CDR3: TGCGCCAGCAAATCCGGGGGCGGCGGGGAGCTGTTTTTT. It specifies CASKSGGGGELFF.

Notes on this clonotype: The junction departs from germline at one end; a sequencing error may be responsible. The chain carries TRBV7-8 and TRBJ2-3; 10 positions agree with TRBD2. CDR3 size: 16 residues. Germline V gene lookup returns CDR1 SGHVS and CDR2 FQNEAQ. The CDR3 DNA is TGTGCCAGCAGCTCCGCAGCGGGAGGGGTCGCAGATATGCAGTATTTT. Its translation is CASSSAAGGVADMQYF.